Sequencing of this T cell receptor beta chain was carried out in a study of human T cells and chemical hapten exposure. For the study at large: A 2 cm by 2 cm inner upper arm patch received 2% DPC for sensitization. Patch testing was performed with 0.01% DPC on the upper back, with reading at 6 days. Patients, a majority of them female, were diagnosed with alopecia areata, totalis or universalis. Whole-study results and caveats: It was expanded TCRs that formed significantly more large CDR3 similarity clusters than controls did.

The time point denotes: pre-sensitization, week 0. As for treatment: therapeutic diphenylcyclopropenone sensitization with weekly scalp DPC. V lost 4 bases and J lost 5, with 17 bases in between. CDR3 length equals 15 residues. Germline assignment: CDR1 MNHGY and CDR2 SVAAGI. This clonotype came up a few times. As yet, its antigen is unknown. TCRdb reprocessed the RACE reads with MiXCR, giving one entry per CDR3 protein. The sample yields approximately 370,000 distinct CDR3 sequences, 4.5% to 7% seen once. The source was whole blood, collected in connection with sensitization to the hapten diphenylcyclopropenone (DPC). The receptor was isolated from a woman between 18 and 30 years old with alopecia areata. Some clones in this sample may be carry-over from other donors' samples. The chain carries TRBV6-9 and TRBJ1-1; the D is unclear. The CDR3 bases are TGTGCCAGCAGTTCTTCTCGGGGTAAAGGGACTGAAGCTTTCTTT. Translation gives CASSSSRGKGTEAFF.